Listed below are T cell receptor beta chains from one sample, sequenced in a study of Ad26.COV2.S vaccination and SARS-CoV-2 variants. Sequenced by immunoSEQ multiplex PCR; TCRdb stores in-frame clones only, minus some. The profile covers 300,000 to 400,000 clones, with around 90% appearing a single time and 4.5% to 5.5% taken by the ten largest. The sequenced sample was peripheral blood, obtained in a trial of Ad26.COV2.S vaccine versus placebo. The receptors were gathered from a person aged 18-65 years who received the Ad26.COV2.S COVID-19 vaccine or a placebo. Each CDR3 is given without its conserved first and last residue.

CDR3aa | len | v_gene
ASSPSTGQDGYT | 12 | TRBV6-7
SVDSGAEAF | 9 | TRBV29-1
ASSTGPANTEAF | 12 | TRBV19
ASGTPSYEQY | 10 | TRBV28
ASSQYLHLNTEAF | 13 | TRBV4-1
ASSPLVARTDTQY | 13 | TRBV6-5
ASSVIGQDTGELF | 13 | TRBV9
ASTVGGMNTEAF | 12 | TRBV6-5
ASSRLTTGPNYGYT | 14 | TRBV6-2/TRBV6-3
ASTEQGAGNTEAF | 13 | TRBV10-2
ASSIGTYSEAF | 11 | TRBV19
ASSPLAGSSYNEQF | 14 | TRBV6-4
ASSPQTGIFYGYT | 13 | TRBV18
ASSRAGELF | 9 | TRBV12-3/TRBV12-4
ASGTAVQETQY | 11 | TRBV11-3
ASSSYQTGAGNTIY | 14 | TRBV7-2
ASSQVTGRRQETQY | 14 | TRBV4-3
ASSSSGGGTDTQY | 13 | TRBV7-9
ASSNTGVGYT | 10 | TRBV5-1
ASSYRRDLPLEQY | 13 | TRBV7-2
ASSPVGPQEQF | 11 | TRBV13
ASSLDGTVTYEQY | 13 | TRBV5-4
ASSQERGTQY | 10 | TRBV4-3
ASSPDRVTYGYT | 12 | TRBV18